The 23 T cell receptor beta chains in this list originate from one sample, sequenced in a study of T cells in Graves' hyperthyroidism and ophthalmopathy. TCR beta CDR3 region amplification was performed from RNA transcripts. Carried out on the TCR CDR3, a first-round RT-PCR used the HTBI primer set. TCRdb recomputed calls from the multiplex PCR reads with MiXCR, one row per CDR3 protein. The sample lists about 380,000 distinct CDR3 sequences, around 13% occurring once. Sequencing was performed on blood. Receptors originate from a woman aged 25 to 39 with Graves' ophthalmopathy.

This clonotype was counted only a few times. One end of the junction varies from germline; a read error may be responsible. The V and J genes are TRBV13 and TRBJ1-1, with 8 bases that match TRBD1. The CDR3 extends over 16 amino acids. Germline V CDR1 and CDR2: PRHDT, FYEKMQ (reference sequence). The CDR3 DNA sequence: TGTACCAGCAGCCCCATGCAGGGGGCGGGGAACACTGAAGCTTTCTTT. It translates to CTSSPMQGAGNTEAFF.

This clonotype was seen many times. The chain combines TRBV5-6 with TRBJ2-3, with D possibly being TRBD2 (6 bases). Germline V gene sequence: CDR1 SGHDT, CDR2 YYEEEE. The germline V and J ends were trimmed by 4 bases and 5 bases, with 17 bases remaining between them. The CDR3 runs 15 residues. CDR3 amino acids: CASSNTFQGGDTQYF. CDR3 sequence (DNA): TGTGCCAGCAGCAACACGTTCCAGGGAGGAGATACGCAGTATTTT. Variable domain in full (rest from reference TRBV5-6 and TRBJ2-3): DAGVTQSPTHLIKTRGQQVTLRCSPKSGHDTVSWYQQALGQGPQFIFQYYEEEERQRGNFPDRFSGHQFPNYSSELNVNALLLGDSALYLCASSNTFQGGDTQYFGPGTRLTVL.

This clonotype was detected many times. A read error may produce the germline difference seen at one junction end. The chain recombines TRBV12-3 or TRBV12-4 with TRBJ2-1; 9 bases are a match to TRBD2. This CDR3 has 14 residues. This CDR3 reads CASSVAGEYNEQFF. Here the CDR3 DNA reads TGTGCCAGCAGTGTAGCGGGGGAGTACAATGAGCAGTTCTTC.

This clonotype was counted ten times or more. J is TRBJ2-7 and V is TRBV4-1, with D possibly matching TRBD1 (6 bases). CDR1 and CDR2 from the germline V gene are MGHRA and YSYEKL. The V and J ends lost 1 base and 1 base respectively, with 20 bases between them. This CDR3 spans 18 amino acids. The CDR3 region has the DNA TGCGCCAGCAGCCAAGTGAGCCCCGTAGGACAGCGATCCTACGAGCAGTACTTC. This translates into CASSQVSPVGQRSYEQYF.

The table lists this clonotype with many counts. V and J are TRBV5-6 and TRBJ1-4; D is unclear. The germline gives CDR1 SGHDT, CDR2 YYEEEE. Deletions cut 2 bases from V and 3 bases from J, with 17 bases between. This CDR3 is built from 17 residues. CDR3 sequence reads: CASSLRPPSPANEKLFF. For the CDR3, the DNA is TGTGCCAGCAGCTTAAGACCCCCCAGTCCGGCTAATGAAAAACTGTTTTTT.

The V call is TRBV7-2, the J call TRBJ1-4; perhaps TRBD1 as D (6 bases). The CDR3 extends over 14 amino acids. Germline CDR1 reads SGHTA; CDR2 reads FQGNSA. The V gene lost 5 bases and the J gene lost 7 bases, with 14 bases spanning the gap. DNA of the CDR3: TGTGCCAGCAGCCCGGGACAACGACTTGAAAAACTGTTTTTT. Translated: CASSPGQRLEKLFF.

This clonotype was picked up many times. The V gene is TRBV7-6, the J gene TRBJ2-3; TRBD2 matches 10 bases. CDR3 length equals 15 residues. The germline V gene has CDR1 SGHVS and CDR2 FNYEAQ. V lost 3 bases to trimming and J lost 5 bases; unmatched junction nucleotides: 5. The CDR3 sequence is CASSFKRGGRDTQYF. In DNA, the CDR3 is TGTGCCAGCAGCTTTAAGCGGGGGGGCCGAGATACGCAGTATTTT.

This clonotype was seen only a few times. This sequence may be a read error, since a much larger clone differs from it by one base. This chain joins TRBV5-1 and TRBJ1-2; D gene unclear. This CDR3 has 12 residues. Per germline, CDR1 SGHRS and CDR2 YFSETQ. V lost 0 bases and J 8 bases, leaving 8 bases between the germline ends. The CDR3 reads CASSLEPGGYTF. The CDR3 region has the DNA TGCGCCAGCAGCTTGGAACCGGGAGGCTACACCTTC.

This clonotype was recorded many times. The V and J genes are TRBV27 and TRBJ2-1, with a weak D call TRBD2 (7 bases). The V gene lost 4 bases and the J gene lost 4 bases, with 17 bases spanning the gap. The CDR3 is made up of 16 amino acids. Germline CDR1 reads MNHEY; CDR2 reads SMNVEV (reference sequence). The CDR3 loop is CASSYAGAGDYNEQFF. The CDR3 DNA reads as TGTGCCAGCAGTTACGCGGGGGCGGGGGATTACAATGAGCAGTTCTTC.

This clonotype has ten or more counts. This chain uses TRBV2 with TRBJ2-7, with D hard to call. Deletions cut 7 bases from V and 7 bases from J, with 8 bases between. CDR3 size: 10 residues. Germline-derived CDR1 and CDR2 are SNHLY and FYNNEI. Here the CDR3 DNA reads TGTGCCAGCAACCCAAGTGAGCAGTACTTC. Amino acids: CASNPSEQYF. The full variable domain, completed using reference TRBV2 and TRBJ2-7, is EPEVTQTPSHQVTQMGQEVILRCVPISNHLYFYWYRQILGQKVEFLVSFYNNEISEKSEIFDDQFSVERPDGSNFTLKIRSTKLEDSAMYFCASNPSEQYFGPGTRLTVT.

This clonotype was seen many times. The rearrangement joins TRBV28 to TRBJ2-7; TRBD2 agrees at 12 bases. The germline V gene encodes CDR1 MDHEN and CDR2 SYDVKM. The J segment lost 0 bases and the V segment lost 5 bases, leaving 17 bases of the junction unmatched. The CDR3 length is 20 residues. This chain's CDR3 is CASSTLLLAGGPRISYEQYF. CDR3 bases: TGTGCCAGCAGTACACTCCTACTAGCGGGGGGCCCCCGGATCTCCTACGAGCAGTACTTC.

This clonotype came up many times. DNA of the CDR3: TGTGCCAGCTCCCAAGGACAGGGGAACCCATACGAGCAGTACTTC. It is translated as CASSQGQGNPYEQYF. The chain recombines TRBV18 with TRBJ2-7; 9 positions agree with TRBD1. Germline V gene lookup returns CDR1 KGHSH and CDR2 LQKENI. The CDR3 loop spans 15 amino acids. The junction had 10 bases not matched to a gene; V was cut back by 6 bases and J by 4 bases.

This clonotype occurred many times. This chain uses TRBV24-1 with TRBJ1-5, with D possibly being TRBD1 (6 bases). The length of the CDR3 is 15 residues. Germline lookup yields CDR1 KGHDR and CDR2 SFDVKD. V lost 6 bases, J lost 6 bases, and 17 bases lay in between. CDR3 coding DNA: TGTGCCACCAGTCTGGGGGGGGGCGAGGGTCAGCCCCAGCATTTT. It codes for CATSLGGGEGQPQHF.

This clonotype was picked up many times. This chain joins TRBV6-1 and TRBJ2-3; 8 nucleotides line up with TRBD1. The CDR3 spans 12 residues. Trimming removed 10 bases from V and 3 bases from J; junction bases left unmatched: 3. CDR1 and CDR2 (germline): MNHNS, SASEGT. CDR3 sequence (DNA): TGTGCCACTAGACAGGGGACAGATACGCAGTATTTT. It translates to CATRQGTDTQYF.

This clonotype is a singleton in its sample. The chain is built from TRBV6-5 and TRBJ1-1; D is unresolved. Germline V gene lookup returns CDR1 MNHEY and CDR2 SVGAGI. The CDR3 contains 13 residues. V gave up 2 bases and J gave up 3 bases, with 7 bases separating them. The DNA of the CDR3 is TGTGCCAGCAGTTACGGGCTGGACACTGAAGCTTTCTTT. This gives the protein CASSYGLDTEAFF.

The table lists this clonotype with many counts. The chain has TRBV15 and TRBJ2-3; possibly TRBD1 or TRBD2 for D (5 bases each). Germline V gene lookup returns CDR1 LNHNV and CDR2 YYDKDF (reference sequence). The CDR3 spans 16 residues. The ends were cut back, 0 bases at V and 7 bases at J, with 17 bases in the middle. The CDR3 coding sequence is TGTGCCACCAGCAGAGATCGGTCGGGGCCAGGGAATACGCAGTATTTT. Amino acid sequence: CATSRDRSGPGNTQYF.

This clonotype was recorded a few times. The rearrangement joins TRBV9 to TRBJ2-7; 8 bases agree with TRBD2. The CDR3 sequence is 15 residues long. CDR1 is SGDLS, CDR2 YYNGEE, per germline. After removal of 0 bases from V and 2 bases from J, the junction contained 4 bases not matched to a gene. For the CDR3, the DNA is TGTGCCAGCAGCGTAGGGACGGGGGGGCCCTACGAGCAGTACTTC. Residues: CASSVGTGGPYEQYF.

This clonotype has at least ten counts. The chain has TRBV28 and TRBJ2-7; 9 bases map to TRBD2. Germline V CDR1 and CDR2: MDHEN, SYDVKM. Trimming removed 3 bases from V and 0 bases from J; junction bases left unmatched: 9. This CDR3 spans 17 amino acids. CDR3 amino acids: CASSFSRGGVDSYEQYF. In nucleotides, the CDR3 is TGTGCCAGCAGTTTTTCTCGCGGGGGGGTGGACTCCTACGAGCAGTACTTC.

Many counts were recorded for this clonotype. This CDR3 reads CSVEDRGRQYF. CDR3 sequence (DNA): TGCAGCGTTGAAGATCGGGGGCGACAGTACTTC. V is TRBV29-1 and J is TRBJ2-7, with D perhaps being TRBD1 or TRBD2 (6 bases each). The V gene's germline CDR1 is SQVTM and CDR2 ANQGSEA. The CDR3 has 11 amino acids. Trimming took off 0 bases at V and 10 bases at J, with 10 bases between the two ends.

The chain combines TRBV11-2 with TRBJ2-7; D is perhaps TRBD1 (5 bases). V was trimmed by 5 bases and J by 3 bases, leaving 11 bases between them. The CDR3 loop spans 13 amino acids. Germline V CDR1 and CDR2: SGHAT, FQNNGV. The CDR3 DNA sequence: TGTGCCAGCAGCCGACAGAATTACTACGAGCAGTACTTC. This gives the protein CASSRQNYYEQYF.

This clonotype occurred many times. This chain joins TRBV27 and TRBJ2-1; D remains unclear. In germline, CDR1 is MNHEY, CDR2 SMNVEV (reference sequence). The CDR3 is 11 amino acids. The V end was cut by 6 bases, the J end by 10 bases, with 10 bases between. This CDR3 reads CASRQDIEQFF. The CDR3 region has the DNA TGTGCCAGCAGACAAGACATCGAGCAGTTCTTC.

To note about this clonotype: A much bigger clone sits one base away, suggesting this may be a read error. This chain uses TRBV7-9 with TRBJ2-3; D remains ambiguous. Germline V gene data show CDR1 as SEHNR and CDR2 as FQNEAQ (reference sequence). The ends were cut back, 4 bases at V and 2 bases at J, with 13 bases in the middle. This CDR3 contains 15 residues. The chain's CDR3 is CASSSIQFDTDTQYF. The DNA for the CDR3 is TGTGCCAGCAGCTCAATACAGTTCGACACAGATACGCAGTATTTT.

This clonotype was counted many times. V is TRBV12-3 or TRBV12-4 and J is TRBJ2-5, with 7 bases matching TRBD1. J lost 4 bases, V lost 6 bases, and 5 bases had no gene match. The CDR3 spans 13 residues. The DNA of the CDR3 is TGTGCCAGCAGCCCGACAGGGATAGAGACCCAGTACTTC. Encoded protein: CASSPTGIETQYF.